These T cell receptor beta chains were read from a single sample in a study of cytotoxic CD8 clonotypes in ibrutinib-treated CLL. Sequenced by immunoSEQ multiplex PCR; TCRdb stores in-frame clones only, minus some. The sample has around 16,000 clones, 65% to 70% seen once. The starting material was PBMCs, obtained before ibrutinib treatment. These receptors originate from a human donor with chronic lymphocytic leukemia. Each CDR3 is given with its conserved first and last residue. The D gene is left open where the match is weak. Not all rows give a size; the values are once, few, many and, for expanded clones, a class.

v_gene: TRBV6-4
abundance: .
d_gene: .
j_gene: TRBJ1-2
CDR3aa: CASSDSMGSYTF
CDR3nt: TGTGCCAGCAGTGACTCGATGGGAAGCTACACCTTC

v_gene: TRBV2
abundance: .
d_gene: .
j_gene: TRBJ1-5
CDR3aa: CASSERGFQPQHF
CDR3nt: TGTGCCAGCAGTGAGAGGGGGTTCCAGCCCCAGCATTTT

v_gene: TRBV2
abundance: .
d_gene: .
j_gene: TRBJ1-1
CDR3aa: CASTQVGGRTFF
CDR3nt: TGTGCCAGCACACAAGTCGGCGGTAGGACTTTCTTT

v_gene: TRBV6-1
abundance: few
d_gene: TRBD1
j_gene: TRBJ1-2
CDR3aa: CASSDPGTAYGYTF
CDR3nt: TGTGCCAGCAGTGACCCCGGGACAGCCTATGGCTACACCTTC

v_gene: TRBV5-1
abundance: .
d_gene: .
j_gene: TRBJ1-1
CDR3aa: CASSLAATVYYTEAFF
CDR3nt: TGCGCCAGCAGCTTGGCCGCGACAGTTTATTACACTGAAGCTTTCTTT

v_gene: TRBV7-9
abundance: few
d_gene: .
j_gene: TRBJ1-6
CDR3aa: CASSGTQSGARSPLHF
CDR3nt: TGTGCCAGCAGCGGGACTCAGTCCGGAGCCCGTTCACCCCTCCACTTT

v_gene: TRBV7-2
abundance: .
d_gene: .
j_gene: TRBJ2-1
CDR3aa: CASSLGYHRYNEQFF
CDR3nt: TGTGCCAGCAGCTTGGGGTATCATCGTTACAATGAGCAGTTCTTC

v_gene: TRBV25-1
abundance: few
d_gene: .
j_gene: TRBJ1-1
CDR3aa: CASSERRGTEAFF
CDR3nt: TGTGCCAGCAGTGAACGCCGTGGCACTGAAGCTTTCTTT

v_gene: TRBV11-2
abundance: .
d_gene: .
j_gene: TRBJ2-3
CDR3aa: CASSSPDVPGGDTQYF
CDR3nt: TGTGCCAGCAGCTCCCCGGACGTCCCCGGGGGAGATACGCAGTATTTT

v_gene: TRBV28
abundance: .
d_gene: .
j_gene: TRBJ1-2
CDR3aa: CASSTPGQFGYTF
CDR3nt: TGTGCCAGCAGTACCCCAGGACAGTTTGGCTACACCTTC

v_gene: TRBV19
abundance: once
d_gene: TRBD1
j_gene: TRBJ1-1
CDR3aa: CASRTGQGAGNTEAFF
CDR3nt: TGTGCCAGTAGAACCGGACAGGGGGCGGGGAACACTGAAGCTTTCTTT

v_gene: TRBV7-2
abundance: .
d_gene: .
j_gene: TRBJ1-3
CDR3aa: CASSLAFRGSGNTIYF
CDR3nt: TGTGCCAGCAGCTTAGCGTTCCGGGGCTCTGGAAACACCATATATTTT

v_gene: TRBV5-6
abundance: .
d_gene: TRBD2
j_gene: TRBJ2-1
CDR3aa: CASSPLTSGGAYEQFF
CDR3nt: TGTGCCAGCAGCCCTCTGACTAGCGGGGGGGCTTATGAGCAGTTCTTC

v_gene: TRBV7-3
abundance: .
d_gene: .
j_gene: TRBJ1-1
CDR3aa: CASSLSAGDTEAFF
CDR3nt: TGTGCCAGCAGCTTATCGGCCGGGGACACTGAAGCTTTCTTT

v_gene: TRBV5-1
abundance: .
d_gene: .
j_gene: TRBJ1-6
CDR3aa: CASSFEGDSPLHF
CDR3nt: TGCGCCAGCAGCTTTGAGGGGGATTCACCCCTCCACTTT

v_gene: TRBV5-1
abundance: few
d_gene: TRBD1
j_gene: TRBJ1-2
CDR3aa: CASSLDTGGVDYGYTF
CDR3nt: TGCGCCAGCAGCTTGGACACAGGGGGAGTGGACTATGGCTACACCTTC

v_gene: TRBV19
abundance: .
d_gene: .
j_gene: TRBJ2-1
CDR3aa: CASSMRGYNEQFF
CDR3nt: TGTGCCAGTAGTATGAGGGGTTACAATGAGCAGTTCTTC

v_gene: TRBV18
abundance: .
d_gene: .
j_gene: TRBJ1-1
CDR3aa: CASSPLQVTLDTEAFF
CDR3nt: TGTGCCAGCTCACCCCTCCAGGTGACTTTGGACACTGAAGCTTTCTTT

v_gene: TRBV5-1
abundance: .
d_gene: TRBD2
j_gene: TRBJ2-1
CDR3aa: CASNRLAPNEQFF
CDR3nt: TGCGCCAGCAACCGACTAGCGCCCAATGAGCAGTTCTTC

v_gene: TRBV29-1
abundance: .
d_gene: TRBD1
j_gene: TRBJ1-3
CDR3aa: CSAQGQGEGNTIYF
CDR3nt: TGCAGCGCCCAAGGACAGGGGGAAGGAAACACCATATATTTT

v_gene: TRBV5-1
abundance: once
d_gene: .
j_gene: TRBJ2-7
CDR3aa: CASSLAGQAEQYF
CDR3nt: TGCGCCAGCAGCTTGGCCGGGCAGGCCGAGCAGTACTTC

v_gene: TRBV5-1
abundance: .
d_gene: .
j_gene: TRBJ2-6
CDR3aa: CASSLSSGANVLTF
CDR3nt: TGCGCCAGCAGCTTAAGCTCTGGGGCCAACGTCCTGACTTTC

v_gene: TRBV5-6
abundance: .
d_gene: .
j_gene: TRBJ1-3
CDR3aa: CASSLRGDTGNTIYF
CDR3nt: TGTGCCAGCAGCCTCCGTGGGGACACTGGAAACACCATATATTTT

v_gene: TRBV4-2
abundance: .
d_gene: .
j_gene: TRBJ2-1
CDR3aa: CASSQPVRGEQFF
CDR3nt: TGTGCCAGCAGCCAACCGGTTAGGGGGGAGCAGTTCTTC

v_gene: TRBV6-6
abundance: .
d_gene: TRBD1
j_gene: TRBJ1-2
CDR3aa: CASRQGTVYGYTF
CDR3nt: TGTGCCAGCAGACAAGGGACAGTTTATGGCTACACCTTC